This record looks at one T cell receptor beta chain sequence and its context. Original processing methods: Estimation of nucleated cell counts was performed using reference gene primer amplification. Data came from immunoSEQ multiplex PCR; TCRdb stores just in-frame clones and leaves some out. V and J calls and clone size are given by that table; D and trimming were obtained from the DNA. The repertoire holds about 130,000 clones, with around four fifths as singletons. This entry is derived from a study of blood T cell repertoires in COVID-19. Across the study: From the United States, Italy and Spain came samples of acute and convalescent COVID-19. The cDNA or gDNA used as material had been derived from T cells, B-cell-depleted T cells, or PBMCs.

Germline CDR1 is SGHAT and CDR2 is FQNNGV. V lost 2 bases and J lost 5, with 6 bases in between. This CDR3 contains 13 residues. The clonotype originates from an elderly man with acute or convalescent COVID-19. The rearrangement joins TRBV11-2 to TRBJ2-2; D is undetermined. The specimen sequenced was peripheral blood. As DNA, the CDR3 is TGTGCCAGCAGCTTACTAATTACCGGGGAGCTGTTTTTT. It is translated as CASSLLITGELFF. Based on the CDR3 plus reference TRBV11-2 and TRBJ2-2, the full variable domain is EAGVAQSPRYKIIEKRQSVAFWCNPISGHATLYWYQQILGQGPKLLIQFQNNGVVDDSQLPKDRFSAERLKGVDSTLKIQPAKLEDSAVYLCASSLLITGELFFGEGSRLTVL.